This T cell receptor beta chain was identified during a study of response to subunit inactivated influenza vaccine. Study outcomes and limitations: Authors suggested few new T cells are recruited by each seasonal influenza vaccination.

TCRdb re-derived calls from the RT-PCR reads in MiXCR, one entry per CDR3 protein. The repertoire holds more than 550,000 distinct CDR3 sequences, with about 10% as singletons. Germline trimming cut 0 bases from V and 9 bases from J; bases unmatched to any gene: 13. The V gene's germline CDR1 is SGHVS and CDR2 FNYEAQ. The CDR3 extends over 16 amino acids. This clonotype was counted a few times. Its antigen is currently unknown. The sequence derives from a man aged 50 to 60 who received an inactivated influenza vaccine. This sequence joins TRBV7-6 and TRBJ2-7, with 8 bases lining up with TRBD1. Sequencing used PBMCs from blood, obtained on the day of vaccination. The CDR3 loop is CASSLASGGSYERQYF. DNA for the CDR3: TGTGCCAGCAGCTTAGCCTCAGGGGGCTCCTACGAGCGGCAGTACTTC.